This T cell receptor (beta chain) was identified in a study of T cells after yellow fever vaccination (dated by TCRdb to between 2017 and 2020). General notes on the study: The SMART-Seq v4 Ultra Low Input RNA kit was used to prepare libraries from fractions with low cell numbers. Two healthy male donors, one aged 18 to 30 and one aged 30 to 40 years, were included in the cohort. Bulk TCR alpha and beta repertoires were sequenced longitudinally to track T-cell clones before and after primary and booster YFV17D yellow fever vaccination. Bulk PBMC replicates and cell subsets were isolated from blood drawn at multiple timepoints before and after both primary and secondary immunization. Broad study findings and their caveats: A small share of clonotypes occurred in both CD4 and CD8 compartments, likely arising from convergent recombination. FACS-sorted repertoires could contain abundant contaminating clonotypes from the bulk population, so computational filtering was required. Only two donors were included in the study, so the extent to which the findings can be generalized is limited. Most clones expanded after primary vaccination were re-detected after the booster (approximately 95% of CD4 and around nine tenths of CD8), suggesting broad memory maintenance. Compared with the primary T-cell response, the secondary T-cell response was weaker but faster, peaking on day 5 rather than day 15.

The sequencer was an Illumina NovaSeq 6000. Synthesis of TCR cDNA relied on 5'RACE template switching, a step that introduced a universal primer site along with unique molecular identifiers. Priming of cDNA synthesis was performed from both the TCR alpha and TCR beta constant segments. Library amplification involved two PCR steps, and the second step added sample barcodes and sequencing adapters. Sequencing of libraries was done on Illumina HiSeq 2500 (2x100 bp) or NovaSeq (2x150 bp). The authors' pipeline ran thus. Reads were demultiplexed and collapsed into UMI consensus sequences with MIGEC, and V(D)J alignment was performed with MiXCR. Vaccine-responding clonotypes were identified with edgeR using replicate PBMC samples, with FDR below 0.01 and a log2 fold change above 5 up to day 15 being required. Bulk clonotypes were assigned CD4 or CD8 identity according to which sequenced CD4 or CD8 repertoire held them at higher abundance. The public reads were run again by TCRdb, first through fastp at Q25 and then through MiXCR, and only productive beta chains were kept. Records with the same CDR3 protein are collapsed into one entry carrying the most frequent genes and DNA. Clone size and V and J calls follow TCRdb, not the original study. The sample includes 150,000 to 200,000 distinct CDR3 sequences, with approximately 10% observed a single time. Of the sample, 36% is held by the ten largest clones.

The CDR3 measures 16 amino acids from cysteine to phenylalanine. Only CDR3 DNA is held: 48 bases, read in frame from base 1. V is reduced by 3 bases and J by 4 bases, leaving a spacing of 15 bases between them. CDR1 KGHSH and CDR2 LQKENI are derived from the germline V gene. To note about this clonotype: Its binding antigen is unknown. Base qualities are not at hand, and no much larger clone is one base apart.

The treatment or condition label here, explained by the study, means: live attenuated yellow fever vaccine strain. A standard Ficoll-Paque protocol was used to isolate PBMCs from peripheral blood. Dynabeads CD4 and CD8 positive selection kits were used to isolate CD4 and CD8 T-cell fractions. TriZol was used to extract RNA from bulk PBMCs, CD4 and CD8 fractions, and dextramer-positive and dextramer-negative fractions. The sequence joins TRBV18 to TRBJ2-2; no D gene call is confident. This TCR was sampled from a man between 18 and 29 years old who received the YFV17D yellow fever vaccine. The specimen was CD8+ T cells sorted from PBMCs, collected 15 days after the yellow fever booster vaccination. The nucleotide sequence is TGTGCCAGCTCACCTATAAGGCCTGCTGTCACCGGGGAGCTGTTTTTT. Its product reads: CASSPIRPAVTGELFF.